The clone carrying this T cell receptor (beta chain) was seen ten or more times. These data are taken from a study of T cells in Graves' hyperthyroidism and ophthalmopathy. Trimming stripped 3 bases from V and 0 bases from J, with 9 bases between. The germline V gene has CDR1 LNHDA and CDR2 SQIVND (reference sequence). The CDR3 sequence is 15 residues long. The source material, RNA transcripts, was used to amplify TCR beta CDR3 regions. The study used the HTBI primer set for a first-round RT-PCR of the TCR CDR3. TCRdb reprocessed the multiplex PCR reads via MiXCR and lists one record per CDR3 protein. Seen here are 800,000 or so distinct CDR3 sequences, roughly 40% observed once, and the top ten hold approximately 8.7%.

The source of this sequence is a man younger than 30 with Graves' hyperthyroidism. Sequences were obtained from blood. V usage is TRBV19 and J usage is TRBJ1-5; D may be TRBD1 (6 bases). CDR3 in amino acids: CASSIGGHSNQPQHF. The CDR3 bases are TGTGCCAGTAGTATTGGGGGACATAGCAATCAGCCCCAGCATTTT.